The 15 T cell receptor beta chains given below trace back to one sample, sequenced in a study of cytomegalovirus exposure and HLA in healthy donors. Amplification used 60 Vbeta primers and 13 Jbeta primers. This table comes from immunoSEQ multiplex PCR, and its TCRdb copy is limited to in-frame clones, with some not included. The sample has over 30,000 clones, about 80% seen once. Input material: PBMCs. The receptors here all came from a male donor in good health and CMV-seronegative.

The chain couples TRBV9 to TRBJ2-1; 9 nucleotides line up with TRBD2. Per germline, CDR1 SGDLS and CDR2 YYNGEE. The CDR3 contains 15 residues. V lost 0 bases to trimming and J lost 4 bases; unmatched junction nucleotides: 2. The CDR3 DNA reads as TGTGCCAGCAGCGTAGGCCTAGCGGGGTACAATGAGCAGTTCTTC. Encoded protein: CASSVGLAGYNEQFF. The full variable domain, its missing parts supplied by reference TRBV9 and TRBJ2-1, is DSGVTQTPKHLITATGQRVTLRCSPRSGDLSVYWYQQSLDQGLQFLIQYYNGEERAKGNILERFSAQQFPDLHSELNLSSLELGDSALYFCASSVGLAGYNEQFFGPGTRLTVL.

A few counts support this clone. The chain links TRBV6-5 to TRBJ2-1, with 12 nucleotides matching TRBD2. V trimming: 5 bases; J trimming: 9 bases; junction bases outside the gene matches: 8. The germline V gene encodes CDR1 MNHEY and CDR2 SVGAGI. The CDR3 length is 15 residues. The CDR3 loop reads CASSLQTSGGGEQFF. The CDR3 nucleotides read TGTGCCAGCAGTCTCCAGACTAGCGGGGGAGGTGAGCAGTTCTTC.

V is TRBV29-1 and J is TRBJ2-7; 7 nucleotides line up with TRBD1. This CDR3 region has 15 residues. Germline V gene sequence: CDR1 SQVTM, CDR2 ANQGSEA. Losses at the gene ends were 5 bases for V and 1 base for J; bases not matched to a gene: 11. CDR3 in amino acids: CSVPGDRVGSYEQYF. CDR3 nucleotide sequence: TGCAGCGTTCCCGGAGACAGGGTTGGGTCCTACGAGCAGTACTTC.

CDR3 nucleotide sequence: TGCAGCGTTGAAAAGGACAGGGAGACTGAAGCTTTCTTT. It encodes CSVEKDRETEAFF. The chain carries TRBV29-1 and TRBJ1-1; 8 bases fit TRBD1. J lost 5 bases, V lost 2 bases, and 4 bases had no gene match. The CDR3 loop spans 13 amino acids. Germline values: CDR1 SQVTM, CDR2 ANQGSEA.

The chain's CDR3 is CASSLEGVTEAFF. The CDR3 region has the DNA TGTGCCAGCAGCTTGGAGGGGGTCACTGAAGCTTTCTTT. The chain joins TRBV5-6 to TRBJ1-1; TRBD1 might be the D (6 bases). V was shortened by 0 bases and J by 4 bases, with 7 bases between the two germline ends. From germline, CDR1 is SGHDT and CDR2 YYEEEE. The CDR3 covers 13 residues.

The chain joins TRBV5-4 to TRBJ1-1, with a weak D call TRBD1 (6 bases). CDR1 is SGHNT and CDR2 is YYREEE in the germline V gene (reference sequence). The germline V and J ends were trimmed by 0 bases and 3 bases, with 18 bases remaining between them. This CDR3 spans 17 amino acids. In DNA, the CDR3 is TGTGCCAGCAGCTTGGTAAGGGACACCCTAATACACACTGAAGCTTTCTTT. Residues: CASSLVRDTLIHTEAFF.

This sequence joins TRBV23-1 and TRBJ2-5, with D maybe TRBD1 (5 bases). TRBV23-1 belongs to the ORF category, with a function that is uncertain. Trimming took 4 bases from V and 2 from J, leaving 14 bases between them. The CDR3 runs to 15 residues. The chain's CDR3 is CASSPLGLGQETQYF. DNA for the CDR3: TGCGCCAGCAGTCCACTGGGGCTAGGTCAAGAGACCCAGTACTTC.

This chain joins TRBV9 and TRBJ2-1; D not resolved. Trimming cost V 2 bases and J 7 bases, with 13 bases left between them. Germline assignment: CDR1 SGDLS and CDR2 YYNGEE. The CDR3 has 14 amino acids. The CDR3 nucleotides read TGTGCCAGCAGCGTCGGATCAGGTTGGAATGAGCAGTTCTTC. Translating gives CASSVGSGWNEQFF.

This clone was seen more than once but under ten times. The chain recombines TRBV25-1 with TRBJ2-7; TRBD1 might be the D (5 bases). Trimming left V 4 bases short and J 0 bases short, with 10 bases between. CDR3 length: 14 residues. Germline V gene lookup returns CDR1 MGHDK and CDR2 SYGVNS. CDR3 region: CASSGQGSSYEQYF. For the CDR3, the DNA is TGTGCCAGCAGTGGGCAGGGCAGCTCCTACGAGCAGTACTTC.

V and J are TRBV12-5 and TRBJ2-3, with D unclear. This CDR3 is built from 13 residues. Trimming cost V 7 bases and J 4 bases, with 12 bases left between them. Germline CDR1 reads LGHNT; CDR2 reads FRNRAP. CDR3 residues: CASARRDPDTQYF. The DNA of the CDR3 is TGTGCTAGTGCTCGGAGAGATCCAGATACGCAGTATTTT.

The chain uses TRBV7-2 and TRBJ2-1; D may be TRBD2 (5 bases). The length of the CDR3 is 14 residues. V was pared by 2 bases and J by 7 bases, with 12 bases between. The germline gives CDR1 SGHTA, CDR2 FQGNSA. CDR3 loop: CASSLFEGVNEQFF. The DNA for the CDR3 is TGTGCCAGCAGCTTATTTGAGGGAGTGAATGAGCAGTTCTTC. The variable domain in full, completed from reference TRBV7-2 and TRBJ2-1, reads GAGVSQSPSNKVTEKGKDVELRCDPISGHTALYWYRQSLGQGLEFLIYFQGNSAPDKSGLPSDRFSAERTGGSVSTLTIQRTQQEDSAVYLCASSLFEGVNEQFFGPGTRLTVL.

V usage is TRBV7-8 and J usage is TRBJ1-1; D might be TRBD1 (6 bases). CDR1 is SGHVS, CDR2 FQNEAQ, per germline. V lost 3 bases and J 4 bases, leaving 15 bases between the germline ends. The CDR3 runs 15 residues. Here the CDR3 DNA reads TGTGCCAGCAGCTTTTCAGGGGCTCCGGGCACTGAAGCTTTCTTT. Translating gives CASSFSGAPGTEAFF. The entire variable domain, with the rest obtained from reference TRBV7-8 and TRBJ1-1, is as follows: GAGVSQSPRYKVAKRGQDVALRCDPISGHVSLFWYQQALGQGPEFLTYFQNEAQLDKSGLPSDRFFAERPEGSVSTLKIQRTQQEDSAVYLCASSFSGAPGTEAFFGQGTRLTVV.

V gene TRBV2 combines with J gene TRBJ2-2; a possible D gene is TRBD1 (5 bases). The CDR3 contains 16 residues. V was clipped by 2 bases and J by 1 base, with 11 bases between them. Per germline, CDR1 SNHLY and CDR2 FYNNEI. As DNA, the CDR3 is TGTGCCAGCAGTGAACCAACCACAGGGAACACCGGGGAGCTGTTTTTT. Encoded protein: CASSEPTTGNTGELFF. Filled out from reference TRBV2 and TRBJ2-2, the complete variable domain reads EPEVTQTPSHQVTQMGQEVILRCVPISNHLYFYWYRQILGQKVEFLVSFYNNEISEKSEIFDDQFSVERPDGSNFTLKIRSTKLEDSAMYFCASSEPTTGNTGELFFGEGSRLTVL.

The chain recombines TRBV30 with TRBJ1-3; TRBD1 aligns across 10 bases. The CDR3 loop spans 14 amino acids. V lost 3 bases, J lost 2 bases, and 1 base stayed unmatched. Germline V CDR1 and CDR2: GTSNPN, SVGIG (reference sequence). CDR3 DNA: TGTGCCTGGAGGGACAGGGGGGCTGGAAACACCATATATTTT. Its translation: CAWRDRGAGNTIYF.

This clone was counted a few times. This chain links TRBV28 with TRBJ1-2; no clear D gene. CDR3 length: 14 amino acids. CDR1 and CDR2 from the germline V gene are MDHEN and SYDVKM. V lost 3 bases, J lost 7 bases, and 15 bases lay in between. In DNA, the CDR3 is TGTGCCAGCAGTTTCTCCTCTCTAGTATCTGGCTACACCTTC. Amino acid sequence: CASSFSSLVSGYTF.